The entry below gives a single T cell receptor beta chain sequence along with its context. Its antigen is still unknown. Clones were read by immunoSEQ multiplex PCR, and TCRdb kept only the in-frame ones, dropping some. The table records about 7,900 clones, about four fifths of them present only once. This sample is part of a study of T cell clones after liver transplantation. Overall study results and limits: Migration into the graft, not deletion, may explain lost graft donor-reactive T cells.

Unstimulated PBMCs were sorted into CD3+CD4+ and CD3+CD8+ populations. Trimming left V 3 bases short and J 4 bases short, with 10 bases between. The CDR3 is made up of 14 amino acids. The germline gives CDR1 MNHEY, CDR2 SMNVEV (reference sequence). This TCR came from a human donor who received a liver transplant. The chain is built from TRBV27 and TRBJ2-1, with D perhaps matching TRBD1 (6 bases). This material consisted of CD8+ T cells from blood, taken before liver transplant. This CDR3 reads CASSFETGYNEQFF. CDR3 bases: TGTGCCAGCAGTTTCGAAACAGGGTACAATGAGCAGTTCTTC.